Sequencing of this T cell receptor beta chain was carried out in a study of siplizumab effects on memory and regulatory T cells. Findings and limits, study-wide: A major contribution to the alloresponse seemed to be made by naive T cells, which seemed more diverse than memory cells. Mappable CD4+ clones that were alloreactive averaged around 70% Treg-derived with siplizumab versus around 25% in controls.

As concerns this clone: Its antigen is unidentified.

Germline V gene sequence: CDR1 SGHAT, CDR2 FQNNGV. CDR3 size: 13 residues. Trimming removed 6 bases at V and 0 bases at J, with 9 bases between. Some 100,000 TCR templates were measured in each sample. The assay was immunoSEQ multiplex PCR, and TCRdb's table has in-frame clones only and misses some. This sample has 57,000 or so clones, with 90% to 95% found just once. The TCR comes from a human donor in good health. Input material: CD8+ T cells sorted from blood. The chain is built from TRBV11-2 and TRBJ2-7; possible D gene TRBD1, 6 bases. The CDR3, as DNA: TGTGCCAGCAGGGACAGACACTCCTACGAGCAGTACTTC. The encoded protein is CASRDRHSYEQYF.